This TCR beta chain appears in the sequencing data of a study of blood T cell repertoires in COVID-19. This CDR3 is 14 amino acids long. Germline assignment: CDR1 SGHAT and CDR2 FQNNGV. V was shortened by 0 bases and J by 3 bases, with 5 bases between the two germline ends. TCRdb keeps only in-frame clones here, not all; method: immunoSEQ multiplex PCR. The sample contains 300,000 to 450,000 clones, roughly nine tenths of which appear only once. Sequences were obtained from peripheral blood. The TCR sequence derives from a woman under 40 with COVID-19, enrolled during active disease. The chain joins TRBV11-2 to TRBJ2-2; the D is unclear. The CDR3 sequence: CASSLDRDTGELFF. The CDR3 DNA follows: TGTGCCAGCAGCTTAGATAGAGACACCGGGGAGCTGTTTTTT.